The T cell receptor beta chain under discussion was sequenced for a study of blood T cell repertoires in COVID-19 (dated by TCRdb to the early 2020s). Turning to the overall study: Samples from collaborators originated in the United States, Italy and Spain and spanned both the acute and convalescent phases of COVID-19. The prospective study material was composed of cDNA or gDNA derived from T cells, B-cell-depleted T cells, or PBMCs. Subjects who had been exposed to COVID-19, were actively infected with it, or had recovered from it provided the deeply sampled blood TCRbeta repertoires that made up the dataset. The repertoires were released in a freely available public database intended as a resource for research on the immune response to SARS-CoV-2. The samples were drawn from two sources: the first 160 participants of the ongoing ImmuneRACE study, and 1,000 to 1,500 subjects contributed by 6 global collaborators. A de-identified subject ID, COVID-19 status, age in years and sex were almost always included in the sample metadata. Where available, HLA class I and class II types were obtained from metadata supplied by the sample provider rather than from assay-based typing.

The V end loses 0 bases and the J end loses 4 bases, and a stretch of 13 bases separates them. The CDR3 runs 16 amino acids, cysteine and phenylalanine included. Just CDR3 DNA is preserved here, 48 bases in frame from base 1. From the germline V gene (reference sequence), CDR1 is LNHNV and CDR2 is YYDKDF. This clone occurred once. Its antigen has not been determined. No base-level quality is on record; no much larger clone is a single base apart. At one collaborating source in Seattle, patients were enrolled during active infection and were followed longitudinally through the course of disease. The collaborating institutions used their own protocols to collect whole blood in K2EDTA tubes. Collaborator samples were shipped for TCRbeta analysis as frozen whole blood, isolated PBMCs, or DNA extracted from either sample type. The paper's findings and limits, for the study overall: How much clinical and demographic metadata was included differed by source and by participant, and the metadata was provided uncurated.

The immunoSEQ Assay, a bias-controlled multiplex PCR, was used to amplify TCRbeta CDR3 regions from genomic DNA. From the authors' description of their analysis: Within the assay, amplification of reference gene primers was used to estimate how many nucleated cells each sample contained. To quantify the absolute abundance of each unique TCRbeta CDR3 rearrangement, sequence reads were collapsed and filtered. For each sample, productive Simpson clonality was calculated as the square root of Simpson's diversity index across productive rearrangements. TCRdb mirrors the immuneACCESS table, restricted to in-frame sequences. Some clones are absent from its copies; in checked studies, under half trace to an unresolved V gene, and the reason for the others is unknown. V, J and clone size were drawn from that table, and D and trimming were deduced from the DNA. Within this sample are roughly 410,000 clones, with roughly 90% of them counted one time only. About 1.6% of the sample goes to the ten largest clones.

This chain is built from TRBV15 and TRBJ1-3; TRBD1 is a weak D gene call, 6 bases matching. The receptor was isolated from a woman between 40 and 50 years old with COVID-19, enrolled during active disease. The sample was peripheral blood. The CDR3 region reads CATSRDRQGFGNTIYF. The DNA sequence follows: TGTGCCACCAGCAGAGATCGGCAGGGGTTCGGAAACACCATATATTTT.